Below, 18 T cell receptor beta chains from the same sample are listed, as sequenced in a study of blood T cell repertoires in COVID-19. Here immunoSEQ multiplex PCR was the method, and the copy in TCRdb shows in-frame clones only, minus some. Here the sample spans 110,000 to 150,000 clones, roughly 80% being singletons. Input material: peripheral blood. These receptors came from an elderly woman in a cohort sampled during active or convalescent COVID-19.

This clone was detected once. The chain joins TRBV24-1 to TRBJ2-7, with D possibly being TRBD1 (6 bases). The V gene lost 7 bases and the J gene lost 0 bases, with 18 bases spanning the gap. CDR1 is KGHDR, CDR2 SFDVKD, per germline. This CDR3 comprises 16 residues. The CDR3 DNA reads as TGTGCCACCAGACCTCTACGGACAGCCTCCTCCTACGAGCAGTACTTC. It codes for CATRPLRTASSYEQYF.

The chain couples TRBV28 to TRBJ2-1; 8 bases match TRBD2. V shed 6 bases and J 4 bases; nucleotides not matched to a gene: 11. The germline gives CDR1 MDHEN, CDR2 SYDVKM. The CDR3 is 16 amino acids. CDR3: CASRGVGGAFYNEQFF. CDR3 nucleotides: TGTGCCAGCAGGGGGGTCGGGGGGGCCTTTTACAATGAGCAGTTCTTC. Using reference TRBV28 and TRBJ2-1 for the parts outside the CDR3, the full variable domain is DVKVTQSSRYLVKRTGEKVFLECVQDMDHENMFWYRQDPGLGLRLIYFSYDVKMKEKGDIPEGYSVSREKKERFSLILESASTNQTSMYLCASRGVGGAFYNEQFFGPGTRLTVL.

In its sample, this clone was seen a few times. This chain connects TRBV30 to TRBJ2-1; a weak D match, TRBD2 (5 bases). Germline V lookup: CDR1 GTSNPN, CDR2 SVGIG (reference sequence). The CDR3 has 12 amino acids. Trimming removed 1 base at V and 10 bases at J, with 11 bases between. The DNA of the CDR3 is TGTGCCTGGAGTGGGACTCCCGGGGAGCAGTTCTTC. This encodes CAWSGTPGEQFF.

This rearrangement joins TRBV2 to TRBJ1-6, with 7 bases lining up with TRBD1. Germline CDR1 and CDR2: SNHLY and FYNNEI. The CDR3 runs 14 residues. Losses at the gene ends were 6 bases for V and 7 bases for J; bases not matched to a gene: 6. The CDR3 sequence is CASRGTVINSPLHF. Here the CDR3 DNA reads TGTGCCAGCAGGGGGACAGTCATAAATTCACCCCTCCACTTT.

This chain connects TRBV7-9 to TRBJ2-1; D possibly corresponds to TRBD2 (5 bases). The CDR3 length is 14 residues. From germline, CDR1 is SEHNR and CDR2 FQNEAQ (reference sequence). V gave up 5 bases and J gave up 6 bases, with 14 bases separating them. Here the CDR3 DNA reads TGTGCCAGCAGCCCCCCTTTGAGCGGCAATGAGCAGTTCTTC. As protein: CASSPPLSGNEQFF. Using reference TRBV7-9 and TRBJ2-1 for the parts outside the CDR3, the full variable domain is DTGVSQNPRHKITKRGQNVTFRCDPISEHNRLYWYRQTLGQGPEFLTYFQNEAQLEKSRLLSDRFSAERPKGSFSTLEIQRTEQGDSAMYLCASSPPLSGNEQFFGPGTRLTVL.

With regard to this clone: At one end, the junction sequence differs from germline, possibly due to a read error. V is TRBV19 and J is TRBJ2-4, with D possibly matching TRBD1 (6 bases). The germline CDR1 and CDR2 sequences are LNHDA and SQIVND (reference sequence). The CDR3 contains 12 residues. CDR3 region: CASSTLGTRPWF. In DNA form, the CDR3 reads TGTGCCAGTAGTACACTCGGGACACGTCCCTGGTTC.

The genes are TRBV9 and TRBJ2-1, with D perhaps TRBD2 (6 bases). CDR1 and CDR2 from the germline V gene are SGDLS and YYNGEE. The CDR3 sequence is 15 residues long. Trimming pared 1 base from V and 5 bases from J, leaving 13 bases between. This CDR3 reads CASSVYGSGDNEQFF. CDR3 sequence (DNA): TGTGCCAGCAGCGTATACGGGTCGGGGGACAATGAGCAGTTCTTC.

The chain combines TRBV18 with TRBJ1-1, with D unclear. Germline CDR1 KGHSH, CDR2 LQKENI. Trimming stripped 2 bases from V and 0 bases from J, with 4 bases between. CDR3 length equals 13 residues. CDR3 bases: TGTGCCAGCTCACCAACTATGAACACTGAAGCTTTCTTT. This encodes CASSPTMNTEAFF.

The CDR3: CASSSPREGKGPSAQYF. The CDR3, as DNA: TGCGCCAGCAGCTCGCCCCGGGAGGGGAAGGGGCCGTCGGCGCAGTATTTT. V and J are TRBV5-1 and TRBJ2-3; 8 nucleotides line up with TRBD2. The CDR3 is 17 residues long. The ends lost 3 bases at V and 10 bases at J; junction bases unmatched: 19. Germline CDR1 is SGHRS and CDR2 is YFSETQ.

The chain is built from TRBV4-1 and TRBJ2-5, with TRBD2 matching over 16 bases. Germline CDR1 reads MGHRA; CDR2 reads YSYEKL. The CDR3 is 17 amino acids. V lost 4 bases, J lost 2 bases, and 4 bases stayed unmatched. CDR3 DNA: TGCGCCAGCAGCCCCTTGGGACTAGCGGGGGGGCAAGAGACCCAGTACTTC. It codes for CASSPLGLAGGQETQYF.

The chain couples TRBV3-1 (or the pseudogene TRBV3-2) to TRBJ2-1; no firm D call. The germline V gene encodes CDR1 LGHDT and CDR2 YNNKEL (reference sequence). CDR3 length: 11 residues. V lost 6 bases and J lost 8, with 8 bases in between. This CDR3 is CASRAVDEQFF. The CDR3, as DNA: TGTGCCAGCAGGGCGGTGGATGAGCAGTTCTTC.

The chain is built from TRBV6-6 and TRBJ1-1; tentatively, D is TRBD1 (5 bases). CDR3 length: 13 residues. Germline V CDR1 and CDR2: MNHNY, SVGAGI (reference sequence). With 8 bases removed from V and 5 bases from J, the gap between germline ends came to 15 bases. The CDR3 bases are TGTGCCAGCGAACAGGTTCTGGGAACTGAAGCTTTCTTT. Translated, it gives CASEQVLGTEAFF.

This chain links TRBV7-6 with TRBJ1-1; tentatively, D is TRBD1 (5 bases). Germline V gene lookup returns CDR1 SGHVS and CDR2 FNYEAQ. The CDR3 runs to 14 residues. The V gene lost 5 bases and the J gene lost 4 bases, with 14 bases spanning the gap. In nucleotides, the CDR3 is TGTGCCAGCAGCCGAAATCAGGGTGCCACTGAAGCTTTCTTT. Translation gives CASSRNQGATEAFF.

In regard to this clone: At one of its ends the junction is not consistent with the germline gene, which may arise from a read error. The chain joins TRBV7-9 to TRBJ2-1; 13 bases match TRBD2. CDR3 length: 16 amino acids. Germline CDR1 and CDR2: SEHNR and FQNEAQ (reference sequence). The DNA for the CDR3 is TGTGCCAGCAGCTTGGGAGGGACTAGCGGGGCCGCGCAAGCCATCTTC. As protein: CASSLGGTSGAAQAIF.

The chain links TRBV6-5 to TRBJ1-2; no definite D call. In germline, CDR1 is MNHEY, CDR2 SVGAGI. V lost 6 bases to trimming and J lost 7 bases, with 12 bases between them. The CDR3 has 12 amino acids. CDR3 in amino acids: CASRTGPSGYTF. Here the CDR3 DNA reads TGTGCCAGCAGGACCGGTCCTAGTGGCTACACCTTC.

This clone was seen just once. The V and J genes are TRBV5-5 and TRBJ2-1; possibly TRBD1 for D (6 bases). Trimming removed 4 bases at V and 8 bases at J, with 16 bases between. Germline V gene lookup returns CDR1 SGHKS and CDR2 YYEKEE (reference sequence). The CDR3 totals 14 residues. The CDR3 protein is CASSGSGTLDEQFF. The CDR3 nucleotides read TGTGCCAGCAGCGGATCCGGGACACTTGATGAGCAGTTCTTC.

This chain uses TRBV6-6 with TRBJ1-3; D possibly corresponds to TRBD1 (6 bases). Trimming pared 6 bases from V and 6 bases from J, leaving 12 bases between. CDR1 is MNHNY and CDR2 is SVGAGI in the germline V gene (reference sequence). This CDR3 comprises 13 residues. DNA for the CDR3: TGTGCCAGCAGACCCCAGGGGTCAAACACCATATATTTT. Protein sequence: CASRPQGSNTIYF.

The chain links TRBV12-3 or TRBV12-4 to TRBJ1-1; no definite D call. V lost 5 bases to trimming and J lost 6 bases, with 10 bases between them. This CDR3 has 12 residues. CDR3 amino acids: CASSLGVAEAFF. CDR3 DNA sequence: TGTGCCAGCAGTCTAGGTGTCGCTGAAGCTTTCTTT.